The 9 T cell receptor beta chains below were found in one sample sequenced in a study of T cell responses to AZD1222 COVID-19 vaccine. Sequencing was performed with immunoSEQ multiplex PCR; in TCRdb, only in-frame clones are kept and a portion is missing. The sample carries fewer than 200,000 clones, 70% to 90% recorded once. This specimen was peripheral blood, taken on day 0 of AZD1222 vaccination. The receptor set was obtained from an adult in good health.

The V gene is TRBV6-5, the J gene TRBJ2-7; the D gene is possibly TRBD2 (6 bases). From germline, CDR1 is MNHEY and CDR2 SVGAGI. CDR3 length: 13 amino acids. V lost 10 bases and J lost 2, with 15 bases in between. The CDR3 DNA is TGTGCCACCGCTCGGGAGAGCCCCTACGAGCAGTACTTC. This gives the protein CATARESPYEQYF.

The genes are TRBV19 and TRBJ1-2; D call uncertain. The CDR3 runs to 14 residues. Germline assignment: CDR1 LNHDA and CDR2 SQIVND (reference sequence). The V end lost 4 bases, the J end lost 10 bases, and 19 bases lay between the germline ends. The CDR3 reads CASSTSPGRSDYTF. In nucleotides, the CDR3 is TGTGCCAGTAGTACCTCCCCCGGGAGGAGTGACTACACCTTC.

This chain uses TRBV5-1 with TRBJ2-7; tentative D call: TRBD2 (6 bases). CDR1 and CDR2 (germline): SGHRS, YFSETQ. V was shortened by 4 bases and J by 0 bases, with 11 bases between the two germline ends. The CDR3 extends over 14 amino acids. For the CDR3, the DNA is TGCGCCAGCAGCAGGGAGGAAAACTCCTACGAGCAGTACTTC. Residues: CASSREENSYEQYF.

This chain connects TRBV7-2 to TRBJ2-5; D ambiguous. The CDR3 runs 15 residues. V lost 1 base and J lost 0, with 9 bases in between. Germline V gives CDR1 SGHTA, CDR2 FQGNSA. The CDR3 region is CASSLVHGYQETQYF. DNA of the CDR3: TGTGCCAGCAGCTTAGTTCATGGCTACCAAGAGACCCAGTACTTC.

The rearrangement joins TRBV28 to TRBJ1-5; D is unclear. Germline CDR1 is MDHEN and CDR2 is SYDVKM. The germline V and J ends were trimmed by 7 bases and 8 bases, with 27 bases remaining between them. CDR3 length: 17 amino acids. DNA of the CDR3: TGTGCCAGCATCCCAACCGCCCCGGGAGGAATCAGTGAGCCCCAGCATTTT. It encodes CASIPTAPGGISEPQHF.

J is TRBJ1-5 and V is TRBV19; 10 bases are a match to TRBD1. This CDR3 contains 14 residues. Germline assignment: CDR1 LNHDA and CDR2 SQIVND (reference sequence). The V segment lost 6 bases and the J segment 7 bases; nucleotides outside the gene matches: 6. CDR3 amino acids: CASRDRDRGQPQHF. CDR3 coding DNA: TGTGCCAGTAGAGACCGGGACAGGGGCCAGCCCCAGCATTTT.

This rearrangement joins TRBV7-9 to TRBJ2-7; D unclear. The CDR3 loop spans 12 amino acids. Trimming stripped 2 bases from V and 3 bases from J, with 5 bases between. Germline loops: CDR1 SEHNR, CDR2 FQNEAQ (reference sequence). CDR3 protein: CASSLYDYEQYF. CDR3 DNA: TGTGCCAGCAGCTTATATGACTACGAGCAGTACTTC.

The V and J genes are TRBV7-6 and TRBJ2-7; 11 bases map to TRBD1. Losses at the gene ends were 5 bases for V and 5 bases for J; bases not matched to a gene: 20. CDR3 length: 19 amino acids. Germline values: CDR1 SGHVS, CDR2 FNYEAQ. CDR3: CASSLRSPSGQGARHEQYF. The DNA for the CDR3 is TGTGCCAGCAGCCTCCGGAGTCCCAGCGGACAGGGGGCAAGGCACGAGCAGTACTTC.

V and J are TRBV19 and TRBJ2-5; 10 bases map to TRBD1. CDR1 LNHDA and CDR2 SQIVND come from the germline V gene (reference sequence). The CDR3 runs 12 residues. V gave up 6 bases and J gave up 10 bases; unmatched junction bases: 5. CDR3 residues: CASSEDRGVQYF. The CDR3 nucleotides are TGTGCCAGTAGCGAGGACAGGGGGGTCCAGTACTTC. Combining the CDR3 with reference TRBV19 and TRBJ2-5 gives the whole variable domain DGGITQSPKYLFRKEGQNVTLSCEQNLNHDAMYWYRQDPGQGLRLIYYSQIVNDFQKGDIAEGYSVSREKKESFPLTVTSAQKNPTAFYLCASSEDRGVQYFGPGTRLLVL.